This TCR beta chain was captured by sequencing in a study of regulatory T cells in long-lasting Graves disease. Arm-PCR with iRepertoire HTBI primers amplified the CDR3 regions for these TCR beta libraries. Each CDR3 protein gets one entry after TCRdb re-called the multiplex PCR reads with MiXCR. The sample consists of about 540,000 distinct CDR3 sequences, less than 15% of them appearing once. Time point given: newly diagnosed GD, antithyroid drugs for less than 3 months. PBMCs were the source of the RNA used for TCR sequencing. Diagnosis followed American Thyroid Association guidelines for Graves' disease. Germline V gene sequence: CDR1 DFQATT, CDR2 SNEGSKA (reference sequence). V shed 3 bases and J 6 bases; nucleotides not matched to a gene: 13. The CDR3 has 15 amino acids. The sample holds many counts of this clonotype. These data also formed part of another study, on T cells in Graves' hyperthyroidism and ophthalmopathy.

This sequence joins TRBV20-1 and TRBJ2-7, with 8 positions matching TRBD2. The clonotype originates from a young man with Graves disease. Sequencing was performed on peripheral blood mononuclear cells (PBMCs), taken at new diagnosis, from a patient treated with antithyroid drugs. CDR3 region: CSASLSGTPRAEQYF. In nucleotides, the CDR3 is TGCAGTGCTAGTCTTAGCGGGACCCCCCGGGCCGAGCAGTACTTC.